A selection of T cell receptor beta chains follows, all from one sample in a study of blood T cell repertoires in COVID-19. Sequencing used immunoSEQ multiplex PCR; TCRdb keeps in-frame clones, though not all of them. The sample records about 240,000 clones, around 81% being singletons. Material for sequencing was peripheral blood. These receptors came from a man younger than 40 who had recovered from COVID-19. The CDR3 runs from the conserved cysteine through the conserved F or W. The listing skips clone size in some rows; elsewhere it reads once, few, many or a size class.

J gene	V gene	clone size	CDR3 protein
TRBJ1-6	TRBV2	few	CASSGGQSNSPLHF
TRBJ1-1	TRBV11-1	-	CATWDRGFGNTEAFF
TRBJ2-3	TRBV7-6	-	CASSLGGGFTDTQYF
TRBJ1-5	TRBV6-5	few	CASSTGAGSQPQHF
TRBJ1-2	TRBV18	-	CASSQGARGYTF
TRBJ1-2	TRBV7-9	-	CASTISPGPYTF
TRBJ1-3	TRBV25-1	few	CASAAPAGNTIYF
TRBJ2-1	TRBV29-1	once	CSVEDFGGEQFF
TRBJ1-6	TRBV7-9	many	CASSLEQGNSPLHF
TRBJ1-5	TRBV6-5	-	CASSPGQGYDQPQHF
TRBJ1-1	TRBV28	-	CASSYGGWVMSTEAFF
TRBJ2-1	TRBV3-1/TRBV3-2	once	CASSQVGFRGWENEQFF
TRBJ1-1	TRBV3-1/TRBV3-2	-	CASSARGGEGAFF
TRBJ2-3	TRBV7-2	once	CASSLGWSGGATDTQYF
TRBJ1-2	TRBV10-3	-	CAISGTGTDFGYTF
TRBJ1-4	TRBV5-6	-	CASSLRGTGNEKLFF
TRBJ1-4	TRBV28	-	CASYAGGKLFF
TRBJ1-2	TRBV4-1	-	CASSQDLQGSYTF
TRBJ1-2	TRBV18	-	CASSPGQQMEYGYTF
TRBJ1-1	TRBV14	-	CASSQDLAWSEAFF
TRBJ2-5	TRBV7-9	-	CASSPTSGGETQYF
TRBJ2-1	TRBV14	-	CASSQEGSISYNEQFF
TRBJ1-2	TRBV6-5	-	CASSLPIHSYGYTF
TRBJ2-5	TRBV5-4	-	CASSSASQETQYF
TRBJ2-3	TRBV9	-	CASSVGRASLTDTQYF
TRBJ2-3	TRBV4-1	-	CASSQEGGLRSQYF
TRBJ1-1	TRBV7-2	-	CASSLERGSFEAFF
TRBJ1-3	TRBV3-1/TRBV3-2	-	CASSQTLGGSGNTIYF
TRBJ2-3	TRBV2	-	CARVAENADTQYF
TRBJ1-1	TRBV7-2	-	CASSLLDRGNTEAFF
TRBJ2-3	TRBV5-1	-	CASMNGVDSKSDTQYF
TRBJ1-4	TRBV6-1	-	CASSEGQGNEKLFF
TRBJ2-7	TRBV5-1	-	CASSIRQGAYEQYF
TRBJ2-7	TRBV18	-	CASSPPSSGGRGEQYF
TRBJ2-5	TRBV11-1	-	CAGRRDQETQYF
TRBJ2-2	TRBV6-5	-	CASTTTGDTGELFF
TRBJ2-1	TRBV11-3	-	CASSLAGGFNNEQFF
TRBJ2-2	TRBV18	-	CASSPNAGGELFF
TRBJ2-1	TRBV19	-	CASKRGDFSEQFF
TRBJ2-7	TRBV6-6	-	CASGRGGRSYEQYF
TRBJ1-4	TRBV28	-	CASSFAGNEKLFF
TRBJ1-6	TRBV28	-	CASSLLSPNSPLHF
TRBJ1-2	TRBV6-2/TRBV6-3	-	CASSAQNYGYTF
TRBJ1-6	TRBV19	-	CASSGTGYNSPLHF
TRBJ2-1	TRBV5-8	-	CASSLSQGPYNEQFF
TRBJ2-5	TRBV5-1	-	CASSLAFSETQYF
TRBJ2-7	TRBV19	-	CASSIATGQYEQYF
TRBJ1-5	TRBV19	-	CASSVTGTNSNQPQHF
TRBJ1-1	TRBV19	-	CATTEQPNTEAFF
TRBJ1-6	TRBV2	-	CASSEALGPGENSPLHF
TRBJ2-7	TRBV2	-	CASSGQGDYEQYF
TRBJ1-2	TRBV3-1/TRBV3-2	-	CASSQDRYYGYTF
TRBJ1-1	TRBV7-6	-	CASSQEASLNTEAFF
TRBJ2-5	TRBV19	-	CASSIVKEETQYF
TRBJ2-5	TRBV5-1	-	CASSRPRLAGGLFKETQYF
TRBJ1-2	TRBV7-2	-	CASSLGQSHGYTF
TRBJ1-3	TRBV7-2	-	CASSLDPGGRSGNTIYF